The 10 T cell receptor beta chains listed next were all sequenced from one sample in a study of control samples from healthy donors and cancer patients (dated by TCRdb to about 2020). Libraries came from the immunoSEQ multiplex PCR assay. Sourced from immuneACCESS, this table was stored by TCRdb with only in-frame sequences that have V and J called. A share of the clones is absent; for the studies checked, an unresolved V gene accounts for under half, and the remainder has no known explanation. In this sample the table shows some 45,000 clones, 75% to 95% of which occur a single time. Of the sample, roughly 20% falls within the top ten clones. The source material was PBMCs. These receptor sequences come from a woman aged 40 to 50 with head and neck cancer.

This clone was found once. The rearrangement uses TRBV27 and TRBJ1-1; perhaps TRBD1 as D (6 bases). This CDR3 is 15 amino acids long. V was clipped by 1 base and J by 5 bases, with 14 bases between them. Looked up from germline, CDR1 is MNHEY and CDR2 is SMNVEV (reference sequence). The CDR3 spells CASSLYPRGMTEAFF. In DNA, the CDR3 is TGTGCCAGCAGTTTATATCCCAGGGGTATGACTGAAGCTTTCTTT.

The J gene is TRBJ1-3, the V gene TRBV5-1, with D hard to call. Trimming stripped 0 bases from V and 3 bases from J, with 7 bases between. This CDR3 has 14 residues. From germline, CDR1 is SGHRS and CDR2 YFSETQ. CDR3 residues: CASSLDSLGNTIYF. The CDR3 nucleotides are TGCGCCAGCAGCTTGGACAGTCTTGGAAACACCATATATTTT.

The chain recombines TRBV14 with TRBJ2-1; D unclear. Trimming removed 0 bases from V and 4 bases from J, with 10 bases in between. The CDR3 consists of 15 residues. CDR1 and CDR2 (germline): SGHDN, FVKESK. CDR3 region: CASSQDVGNYNEQFF. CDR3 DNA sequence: TGTGCCAGCAGCCAAGATGTGGGGAATTACAATGAGCAGTTCTTC. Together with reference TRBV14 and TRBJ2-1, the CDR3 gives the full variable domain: EAGVTQFPSHSVIEKGQTVTLRCDPISGHDNLYWYRRVMGKEIKFLLHFVKESKQDESGMPNNRFLAERTGGTYSTLKVQPAELEDSGVYFCASSQDVGNYNEQFFGPGTRLTVL.

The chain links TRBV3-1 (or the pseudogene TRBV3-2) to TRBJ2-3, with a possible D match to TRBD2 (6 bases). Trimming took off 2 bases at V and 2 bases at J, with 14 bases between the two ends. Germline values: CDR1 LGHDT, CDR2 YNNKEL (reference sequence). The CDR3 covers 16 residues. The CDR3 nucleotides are TGTGCCAGCAGCCAAATACAAGCGGGCCTCACAGATACGCAGTATTTT. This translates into CASSQIQAGLTDTQYF.

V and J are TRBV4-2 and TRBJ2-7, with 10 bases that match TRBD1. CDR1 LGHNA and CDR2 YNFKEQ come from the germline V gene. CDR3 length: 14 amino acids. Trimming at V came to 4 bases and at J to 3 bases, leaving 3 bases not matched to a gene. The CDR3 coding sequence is TGTGCCAGCAGCCGGGACAGGGGATTCTACGAGCAGTACTTC. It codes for CASSRDRGFYEQYF.

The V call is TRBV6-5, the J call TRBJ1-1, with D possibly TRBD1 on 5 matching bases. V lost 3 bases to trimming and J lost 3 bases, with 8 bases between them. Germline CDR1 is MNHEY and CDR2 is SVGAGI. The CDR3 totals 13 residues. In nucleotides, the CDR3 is TGTGCCAGCAGTTATACGGGGGACACTGAAGCTTTCTTT. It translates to CASSYTGDTEAFF.

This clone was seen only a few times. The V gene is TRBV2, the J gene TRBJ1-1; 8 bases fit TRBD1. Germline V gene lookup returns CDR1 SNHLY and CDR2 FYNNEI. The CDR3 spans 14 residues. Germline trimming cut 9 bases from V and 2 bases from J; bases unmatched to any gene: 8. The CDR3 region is CARATGERNTEAFF. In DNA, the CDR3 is TGTGCCAGAGCGACAGGGGAGAGAAACACTGAAGCTTTCTTT.

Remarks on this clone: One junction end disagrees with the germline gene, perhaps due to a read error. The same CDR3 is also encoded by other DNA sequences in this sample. The CDR3 region is CASSAGGSGNTIYF. In DNA, the CDR3 is TGTGCCAGTAGCGCCGGAGGTTCGGGAAACACCATATATTTT. The V gene is TRBV9, the J gene TRBJ1-3; D call uncertain. Germline values: CDR1 SGDLS, CDR2 YYNGEE. The CDR3 has 14 residues.

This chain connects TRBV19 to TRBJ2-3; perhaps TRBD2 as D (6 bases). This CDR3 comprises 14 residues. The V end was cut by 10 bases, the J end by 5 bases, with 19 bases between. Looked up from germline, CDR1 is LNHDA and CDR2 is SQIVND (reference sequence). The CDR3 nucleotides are TGTGCCACTAAGATGGGGGGATGGAAAGATACGCAGTATTTT. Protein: CATKMGGWKDTQYF.

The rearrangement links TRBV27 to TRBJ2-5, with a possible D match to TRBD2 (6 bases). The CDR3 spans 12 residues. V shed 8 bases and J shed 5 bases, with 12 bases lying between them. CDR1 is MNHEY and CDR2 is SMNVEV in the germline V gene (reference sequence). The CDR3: CASGLGRETQYF. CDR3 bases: TGTGCCAGCGGCCTAGGGAGGGAGACCCAGTACTTC.